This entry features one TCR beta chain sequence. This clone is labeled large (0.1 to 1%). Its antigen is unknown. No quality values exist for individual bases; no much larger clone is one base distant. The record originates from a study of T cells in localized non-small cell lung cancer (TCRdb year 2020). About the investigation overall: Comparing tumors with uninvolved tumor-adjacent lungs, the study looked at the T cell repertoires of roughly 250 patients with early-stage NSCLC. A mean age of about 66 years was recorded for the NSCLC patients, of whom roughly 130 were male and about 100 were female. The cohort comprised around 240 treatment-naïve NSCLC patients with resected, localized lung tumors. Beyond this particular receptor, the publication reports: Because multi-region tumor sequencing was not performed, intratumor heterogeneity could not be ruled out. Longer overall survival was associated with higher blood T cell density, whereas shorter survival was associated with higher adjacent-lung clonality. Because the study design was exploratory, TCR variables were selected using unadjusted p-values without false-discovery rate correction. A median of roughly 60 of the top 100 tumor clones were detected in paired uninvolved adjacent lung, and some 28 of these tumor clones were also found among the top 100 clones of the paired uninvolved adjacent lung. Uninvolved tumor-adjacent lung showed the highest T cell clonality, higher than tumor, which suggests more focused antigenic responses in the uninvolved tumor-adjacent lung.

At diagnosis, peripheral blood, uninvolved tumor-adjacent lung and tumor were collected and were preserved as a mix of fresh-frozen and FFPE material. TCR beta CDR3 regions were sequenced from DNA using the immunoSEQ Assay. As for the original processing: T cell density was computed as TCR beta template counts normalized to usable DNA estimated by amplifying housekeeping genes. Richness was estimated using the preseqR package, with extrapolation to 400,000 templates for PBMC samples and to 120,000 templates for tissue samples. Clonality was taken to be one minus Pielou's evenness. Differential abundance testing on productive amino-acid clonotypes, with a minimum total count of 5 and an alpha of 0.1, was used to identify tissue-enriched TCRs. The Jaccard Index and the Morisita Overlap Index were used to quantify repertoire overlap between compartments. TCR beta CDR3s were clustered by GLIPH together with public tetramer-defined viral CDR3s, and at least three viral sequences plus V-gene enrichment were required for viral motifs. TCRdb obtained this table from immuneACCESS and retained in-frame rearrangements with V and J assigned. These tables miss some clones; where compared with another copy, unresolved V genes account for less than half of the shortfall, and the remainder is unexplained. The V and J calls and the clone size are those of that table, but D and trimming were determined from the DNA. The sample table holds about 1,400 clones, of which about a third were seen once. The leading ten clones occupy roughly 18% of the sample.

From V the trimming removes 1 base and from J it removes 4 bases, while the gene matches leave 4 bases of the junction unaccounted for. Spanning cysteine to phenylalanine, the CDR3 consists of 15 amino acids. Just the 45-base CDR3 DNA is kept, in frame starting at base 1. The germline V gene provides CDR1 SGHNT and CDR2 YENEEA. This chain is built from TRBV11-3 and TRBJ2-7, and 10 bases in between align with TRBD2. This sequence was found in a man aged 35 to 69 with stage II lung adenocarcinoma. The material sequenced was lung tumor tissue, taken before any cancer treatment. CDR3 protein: CASSLVASGSYEQYF. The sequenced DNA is TGTGCCAGCAGCTTAGTGGCTAGCGGGAGTTACGAGCAGTACTTC.